These T cell receptor beta chains were read from a single sample in a study of shared clonotypes between healthy human individuals. Data came from immunoSEQ multiplex PCR; TCRdb stores just in-frame clones and leaves some out. The sample has about 480,000 clones, 60% to 85% seen once; the top ten hold over 10%. Sequenced material: PBMCs. The receptors were gathered from a woman aged 40 to 55 in good health. Some clones in this sample may be carry-over from other donors' samples. CDR3s include the opening cysteine and the closing phenylalanine or tryptophan. D genes are given only for firm matches. Clone size is given for some rows only: seen once, a few or many times, or a class if the clone is expanded.

clone size	V gene	J gene	D gene	CDR3 DNA	CDR3 protein
few	TRBV11-3	TRBJ2-5	.	TGTGCCAGCAGCTACCGCGGAGGGGACGGGACCCAGTACTTC	CASSYRGGDGTQYF
.	TRBV19	TRBJ2-1	.	TGTGCCAGTAGTCGGGACATAACCCCGTACAATGAGCAGTTCTTC	CASSRDITPYNEQFF
.	TRBV4-3	TRBJ2-3	TRBD1	TGCGCCAGCAGCCAAGAGTTCTCGGGACAGGGGAGGATCGCGCAGTATTTT	CASSQEFSGQGRIAQYF
.	TRBV10-3	TRBJ2-2	.	TGTGCCATCAGTGGGAGGGCGACCGGGGAGCTGTTTTTT	CAISGRATGELFF
.	TRBV11-2	TRBJ1-5	.	TGTGCCAGCAGCTTGCGGGTGGGTCAGCCCCAGCATTTT	CASSLRVGQPQHF
.	TRBV2	TRBJ2-1	.	TGTGCCAGCAGTGGGACACGAAGTGGTAATGAGCAGTTCTTC	CASSGTRSGNEQFF
few	TRBV5-1	TRBJ2-5	TRBD1	TGCGCCAGCAGCTTGGCCGGGACAGGGGAAGAGACCCAGTACTTC	CASSLAGTGEETQYF
.	TRBV6-5	TRBJ2-2	.	TGTGCCAGCAGTTACTCGCCAGGGAACACCGGGGAGCTGTTTTTT	CASSYSPGNTGELFF
once	TRBV9	TRBJ2-7	.	TGTGCCAGCAGCCCCGGAGCGGGCCCCGAGCAGTACTTC	CASSPGAGPEQYF
few	TRBV7-8	TRBJ2-7	.	TGTGCCAGCAGCTTAAGGGACTCAACATCCTACGAGCAGTACTTC	CASSLRDSTSYEQYF
.	TRBV15	TRBJ2-1	TRBD2	TGTGCCACCAGCATAGGGACTAGCGACTACAATGAGCAGTTCTTC	CATSIGTSDYNEQFF
.	TRBV7-8	TRBJ2-7	.	TGTGCCAGCAGCCCCCGTCGAACGGGACAAACCTACGAGCAGTACTTC	CASSPRRTGQTYEQYF
.	TRBV9	TRBJ2-2	.	TGTGCCAGCAGCGTAGTACAGGGAAGTACCGGGGAGCTGTTTTTT	CASSVVQGSTGELFF
.	TRBV6-1	TRBJ2-5	.	TGTGCCAGCAAATTATGGGAAGAGACCCAGTACTTC	CASKLWEETQYF
.	TRBV6-1	TRBJ2-2	TRBD1	TGTGCCACCCTCTGGGGACAGACGAACACCGGGGAGCTGTTTTTT	CATLWGQTNTGELFF
.	TRBV28	TRBJ1-1	TRBD1	TGTGCCAGCAGTTCCCATGCAGGGGGCCATACTGAAGCTTTCTTT	CASSSHAGGHTEAFF
.	TRBV28	TRBJ2-1	TRBD2	TGTGCCAGCAGGTCCTCGGGAGGGGGTTGGGATGAGCAGTTCTTC	CASRSSGGGWDEQFF